One and the same sample provided the 13 T cell receptor beta chains below, sequenced in a study of shared clonotypes between healthy human individuals. Naive CD8 cells lacked CD45RO, underwent positive selection for CCR7 and left out terminally differentiated effector memory CD45RA+ cells. Profiling relied on immunoSEQ multiplex PCR, and the TCRdb table lists in-frame clones only, not all of them. Of 550,000 to 650,000 clones in the sample, 95% to 96% are singletons; the top ten hold less than 0.12%. The sample was naive CD8+ T cells sorted from blood. The receptor source for this set is a woman under 40 in good health.

J is TRBJ2-7 and V is TRBV7-2, with a tentative D call TRBD2 (5 bases). This CDR3 spans 15 amino acids. Germline V gene sequence: CDR1 SGHTA, CDR2 FQGNSA. The ends were cut back, 1 base at V and 6 bases at J, with 16 bases in the middle. This CDR3 reads CASSLGPSNSVEQYF. CDR3 nucleotides: TGTGCCAGCAGCTTAGGTCCTAGCAACTCTGTCGAGCAGTACTTC. The complete variable domain, with remaining parts taken from reference TRBV7-2 and TRBJ2-7, reads GAGVSQSPSNKVTEKGKDVELRCDPISGHTALYWYRQSLGQGLEFLIYFQGNSAPDKSGLPSDRFSAERTGGSVSTLTIQRTQQEDSAVYLCASSLGPSNSVEQYFGPGTRLTVT.

The V gene is TRBV5-1, the J gene TRBJ2-1, with 9 bases identical to TRBD2. The germline V gene encodes CDR1 SGHRS and CDR2 YFSETQ. The CDR3 is 14 amino acids. The V gene end was trimmed by 1 base and the J gene end by 7 bases; junction bases not matched to a gene: 3. CDR3 loop: CASSLSTSGNEQFF. The DNA of the CDR3 is TGCGCCAGCAGCTTGTCTACTAGCGGGAATGAGCAGTTCTTC.

J is TRBJ2-1 and V is TRBV7-8; 11 positions agree with TRBD2. The CDR3 length is 16 residues. Germline V gene lookup returns CDR1 SGHVS and CDR2 FQNEAQ. After removal of 3 bases from V and 4 bases from J, the junction contained 5 bases not matched to a gene. The CDR3 reads CASSLDGTSGYNEQFF. The DNA for the CDR3 is TGTGCCAGCAGCTTGGATGGGACTAGCGGATACAATGAGCAGTTCTTC.

This chain links TRBV25-1 with TRBJ2-3; no definite D call. V was pared by 1 base and J by 0 bases, with 17 bases between. This CDR3 has 18 residues. Germline CDR1 MGHDK, CDR2 SYGVNS. In DNA form, the CDR3 reads TGTGCCAGCAGTGAATGGGCAGTTAGCTCTGGAAGCACAGATACGCAGTATTTT. Its translation: CASSEWAVSSGSTDTQYF.

The V and J genes are TRBV27 and TRBJ2-1; 10 bases map to TRBD2. The CDR3 totals 14 residues. Germline V gives CDR1 MNHEY, CDR2 SMNVEV (reference sequence). With V trimmed by 6 bases and J by 2 bases, 1 base remained unmatched. The CDR3 here is CASRTSGPYNEQFF. CDR3 in DNA: TGTGCCAGCAGGACTAGCGGGCCCTACAATGAGCAGTTCTTC.

This clone showed up just a few times. V usage is TRBV27 and J usage is TRBJ1-5, with D uncertain. Germline V gives CDR1 MNHEY, CDR2 SMNVEV (reference sequence). The CDR3 runs 13 residues. Between the trimmed V and J ends, which lost 3 bases and 7 bases, there was a span of 10 bases. The CDR3 DNA sequence: TGTGCCAGCAGTTTCTCGGGCGTGCAGCCCCAGCATTTT. This gives the protein CASSFSGVQPQHF.

The rearrangement joins TRBV9 to TRBJ2-1; 11 nucleotides line up with TRBD1. With 4 bases clipped from V and 8 bases from J, the junction kept 8 bases outside the gene matches. Germline-derived CDR1 and CDR2 are SGDLS and YYNGEE. This CDR3 region has 15 residues. CDR3 sequence: CASSWTGGPGYEQFF. The DNA for the CDR3 is TGTGCCAGCAGCTGGACAGGGGGCCCCGGCTATGAGCAGTTCTTC.

This chain links TRBV19 with TRBJ1-1; TRBD1 is a possible D gene (5 bases). The germline gives CDR1 LNHDA, CDR2 SQIVND (reference sequence). The V end lost 3 bases, the J end lost 5 bases, and 13 bases lay between the germline ends. The CDR3 has 14 residues. CDR3 in DNA: TGTGCCAGTAGTATCGGCAGGGCGGGTACTGAAGCTTTCTTT. Translation: CASSIGRAGTEAFF.

This chain uses TRBV19 with TRBJ2-5; TRBD2 is a possible D gene (5 bases). The CDR3 consists of 14 residues. Deletions cut 4 bases from V and 5 bases from J, with 14 bases between. Germline V gives CDR1 LNHDA, CDR2 SQIVND (reference sequence). The CDR3 here is CASSNNGVYETQYF. The CDR3 DNA sequence: TGTGCCAGTAGTAACAACGGGGTGTATGAGACCCAGTACTTC.

V gene TRBV28 combines with J gene TRBJ2-5; either TRBD1 or TRBD2 may supply D (5 bases each). The germline CDR1 and CDR2 sequences are MDHEN and SYDVKM. The CDR3 extends over 15 amino acids. The V end lost 3 bases, the J end lost 4 bases, and 15 bases lay between the germline ends. CDR3 loop: CASSFPEGLGETQYF. In DNA, the CDR3 is TGTGCCAGCAGTTTCCCTGAGGGGTTAGGAGAGACCCAGTACTTC.

The chain has TRBV7-2 and TRBJ2-3; D unresolved. The CDR3 has 14 residues. The germline V gene encodes CDR1 SGHTA and CDR2 FQGNSA. Trimming pared 2 bases from V and 6 bases from J, leaving 12 bases between. CDR3 coding DNA: TGTGCCAGCAGCTTAAATCGGGTGGGGGATACGCAGTATTTT. Its protein is CASSLNRVGDTQYF.

The rearrangement joins TRBV27 to TRBJ2-7, with 9 bases identical to TRBD1. Germline assignment: CDR1 MNHEY and CDR2 SMNVEV (reference sequence). The trim removed 6 bases at V and 6 bases at J, leaving 6 bases unmatched. The CDR3 runs to 13 residues. The CDR3 protein is CASRFGTGFEQYF. The CDR3 coding sequence is TGTGCCAGCAGGTTCGGGACAGGGTTCGAGCAGTACTTC.

J is TRBJ2-1 and V is TRBV9; unclear D gene. The CDR3 is 16 residues long. V lost 3 bases to trimming and J lost 9 bases, with 22 bases between them. Germline V CDR1 and CDR2: SGDLS, YYNGEE. The CDR3 DNA reads as TGTGCCAGCAGCGCCGAGACTCCTGACCGAGGTGTTGAGCAGTTCTTC. This gives the protein CASSAETPDRGVEQFF.